This T cell receptor (beta chain) was documented in a study of graft-versus-host responses after intestinal transplantation. With regard to this clone: What it recognizes is unknown.

TCRdb's table, derived via immunoSEQ multiplex PCR, lists solely in-frame clones and lacks some. The table includes about 92,000 clones, roughly four fifths detected once. Germline CDR1 MDHEN, CDR2 SYDVKM. The CDR3 loop spans 12 amino acids. V lost 6 bases and J lost 2, with 8 bases in between. The sequencing used unstimulated CD8+ T cells sorted from spleen or lymph node cells, collected before intestinal transplant. The receptor's source is a human donor who received an intestinal transplant. The V gene is TRBV28, the J gene TRBJ2-7, with D uncertain. CDR3 residues: CASSTDTYEQYF. The CDR3 DNA reads TGTGCCAGCAGCACAGATACCTACGAGCAGTACTTC.